The T cell receptor beta chain described here comes from a study of T cell repertoires in cytomegalovirus infection. Overall study: It was the public TCR beta signatures that indicated both CMV infection and matching HLA type. Study-level results: HLA-C-restricted TCR beta clonotypes specific for CMV led the ex vivo response.

V was clipped by 1 base and J by 7 bases; unmatched bases: 9. CDR3 length: 17 amino acids. Germline V CDR1 and CDR2: KGHSH, LQKENI. One entry per CDR3 protein, called by TCRdb with MiXCR from the reads. The profile shows around 750,000 distinct CDR3 sequences, about 33% of them singletons. Of note for this clonotype: What it binds is not known.

Source: cultured CD8+ T cells from PBMCs, taken from culture after CMV antigen stimulation. The rearrangement uses TRBV18 and TRBJ2-1; 11 positions agree with TRBD2. This TCR came from a human donor in good health (CMV status not recorded). Some clones in this sample may be carry-over from other donors' samples. CDR3 nucleotide sequence: TGTGCCAGCTCACCACTCGAGACTAGCGGGGTTAAGAATGAGCAGTTCTTC. Protein: CASSPLETSGVKNEQFF.